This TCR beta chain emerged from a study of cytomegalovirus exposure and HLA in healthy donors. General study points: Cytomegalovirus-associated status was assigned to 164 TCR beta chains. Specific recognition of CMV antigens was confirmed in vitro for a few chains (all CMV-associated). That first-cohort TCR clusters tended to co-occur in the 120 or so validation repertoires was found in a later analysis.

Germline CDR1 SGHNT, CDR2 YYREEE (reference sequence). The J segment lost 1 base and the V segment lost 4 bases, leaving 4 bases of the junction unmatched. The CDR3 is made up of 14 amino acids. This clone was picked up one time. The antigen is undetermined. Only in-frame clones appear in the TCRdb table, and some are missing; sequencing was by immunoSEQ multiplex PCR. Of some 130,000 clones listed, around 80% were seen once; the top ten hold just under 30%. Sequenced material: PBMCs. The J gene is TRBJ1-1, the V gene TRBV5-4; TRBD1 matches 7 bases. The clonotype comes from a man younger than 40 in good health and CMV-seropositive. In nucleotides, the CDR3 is TGTGCCAGCAGCCGACAGGGAAGGAACACTGAAGCTTTCTTT. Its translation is CASSRQGRNTEAFF. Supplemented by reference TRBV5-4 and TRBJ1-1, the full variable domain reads ETGVTQSPTHLIKTRGQQVTLRCSSQSGHNTVSWYQQALGQGPQFIFQYYREEENGRGNFPPRFSGLQFPNYSSELNVNALELDDSALYLCASSRQGRNTEAFFGQGTRLTVV.